These 14 T cell receptor beta chains came from one sample sequenced in a study of graft-versus-host responses after intestinal transplantation. Which antigens these TCRs recognize remains unknown. TCRdb's copy holds only in-frame clones and misses some; the assay was immunoSEQ multiplex PCR. In the table there are 80,000 to 100,000 clones, about 89% of which are singletons. This material consisted of unstimulated CD4+ T cells sorted from spleen or lymph node cells, taken before intestinal transplant. These receptors came from a human donor who received an intestinal transplant.

This chain uses TRBV11-2 with TRBJ2-7, with a tentative D call TRBD2 (7 bases). CDR3 length: 16 amino acids. Germline V gene sequence: CDR1 SGHAT, CDR2 FQNNGV. Trimming took off 1 base at V and 5 bases at J, with 18 bases between the two ends. The CDR3, as DNA: TGTGCCAGCAGCTTAGGGGGGCGGGAGCGAATAGACGAGCAGTACTTC. Encoded protein: CASSLGGRERIDEQYF.

The chain recombines TRBV28 with TRBJ1-2; 7 bases are shared with TRBD1. Germline values: CDR1 MDHEN, CDR2 SYDVKM. V lost 4 bases, J lost 5 bases, and 7 bases stayed unmatched. The CDR3 has 14 amino acids. The CDR3 reads CASSSQDRPYGYTF. The CDR3, as DNA: TGTGCCAGCAGTTCCCAGGACAGGCCTTATGGCTACACCTTC.

The chain combines TRBV29-1 with TRBJ2-1; TRBD2 matches 11 bases. There are 14 residues in the CDR3. V lost 8 bases, J lost 6 bases, and 9 bases stayed unmatched. Germline values: CDR1 SQVTM, CDR2 ANQGSEA. Here the CDR3 DNA reads TGCAGCTTCAGATGGCTAGCGGGAGGCAATGAGCAGTTCTTC. It encodes CSFRWLAGGNEQFF.

This chain uses TRBV28 with TRBJ1-4; D remains unclear. Germline V gives CDR1 MDHEN, CDR2 SYDVKM. The CDR3 totals 15 residues. V dropped 1 base and J dropped 4 bases, with 10 bases sitting between them. The CDR3 reads CASSLSRGFNEKLFF. CDR3 sequence (DNA): TGTGCCAGCAGTTTATCTCGTGGCTTTAATGAAAAACTGTTTTTT.

The V call is TRBV7-2, the J call TRBJ2-7; 8 bases line up with TRBD1. The CDR3 is 15 residues long. The germline V gene encodes CDR1 SGHTA and CDR2 FQGNSA. J lost 2 bases, V lost 5 bases, and 8 bases had no gene match. The CDR3, as DNA: TGTGCCAGCAGCCCAATGGGACAGGTGACCTACGAGCAGTACTTC. Translation: CASSPMGQVTYEQYF. Filled out from reference TRBV7-2 and TRBJ2-7, the complete variable domain reads GAGVSQSPSNKVTEKGKDVELRCDPISGHTALYWYRQSLGQGLEFLIYFQGNSAPDKSGLPSDRFSAERTGGSVSTLTIQRTQQEDSAVYLCASSPMGQVTYEQYFGPGTRLTVT.

The chain couples TRBV5-1 to TRBJ2-3; weak D call: TRBD1 (6 bases). Germline CDR1 SGHRS, CDR2 YFSETQ. The ends were cut back, 0 bases at V and 1 base at J, with 18 bases in the middle. The CDR3 is made up of 18 amino acids. For the CDR3, the DNA is TGCGCCAGCAGCTTGGGAACTCCAGGGGCGAGTGGCACAGATACGCAGTATTTT. This translates into CASSLGTPGASGTDTQYF. The complete variable domain, with remaining parts taken from reference TRBV5-1 and TRBJ2-3, reads KAGVTQTPRYLIKTRGQQVTLSCSPISGHRSVSWYQQTPGQGLQFLFEYFSETQRNKGNFPGRFSGRQFSNSRSEMNVSTLELGDSALYLCASSLGTPGASGTDTQYFGPGTRLTVL.

The chain joins TRBV11-2 to TRBJ2-1; 12 bases are a match to TRBD1. The CDR3 consists of 16 residues. V was pared by 1 base and J by 7 bases, with 5 bases of the junction left unmatched. Germline V lookup: CDR1 SGHAT, CDR2 FQNNGV. As DNA, the CDR3 is TGTGCCAGCAGCTTAGGTTTGGGACAGGGGGCGAATGAGCAGTTCTTC. Protein sequence: CASSLGLGQGANEQFF.

This clone was seen once. The chain is built from TRBV21-1 and TRBJ1-2; no DNA check was done on the table's D call, TRBD1. TRBV21-1 is designated a pseudogene. The CDR3 is 15 amino acids. The CDR3 reads CASERRDRGYYGYTF. In nucleotides, the CDR3 is TGTGCCAGCGAAAGAAGGGACAGGGGCTACTATGGCTACACCTTC.

V gene TRBV9 combines with J gene TRBJ2-3; 8 nucleotides match TRBD2. CDR1 is SGDLS, CDR2 YYNGEE, per germline. The CDR3 consists of 16 residues. V lost 0 bases, J lost 2 bases, and 5 bases stayed unmatched. CDR3 bases: TGTGCCAGCAGCGTAGGAACGGGACTAGACACAGATACGCAGTATTTT. It specifies CASSVGTGLDTDTQYF.

This chain joins TRBV18 and TRBJ1-6, with TRBD1 matching 9 bases. Germline assignment: CDR1 KGHSH and CDR2 LQKENI. V dropped 3 bases and J dropped 9; count of bases not matched to a gene: 12. This CDR3 contains 17 residues. The CDR3 DNA reads as TGTGCCAGCTCACCGAATGGACAGGGGATGCGAGTTTCACCCCTCCACTTT. This translates into CASSPNGQGMRVSPLHF.

The rearrangement joins TRBV7-6 to TRBJ1-1; 7 bases line up with TRBD1. The CDR3 runs 17 residues. Trimming cost V 1 base and J 0 bases; bases outside gene matches: 8. Germline CDR1 reads SGHVS; CDR2 reads FNYEAQ. Written as DNA, the CDR3 is TGTGCCAGCAGCTTAGGGTCAGGGGGAAGACTGAACACTGAAGCTTTCTTT. It translates to CASSLGSGGRLNTEAFF.

J is TRBJ2-4 and V is TRBV5-1; D possibly corresponds to TRBD2 (7 bases). CDR1 SGHRS and CDR2 YFSETQ come from the germline V gene. This CDR3 is 17 amino acids long. V dropped 3 bases and J dropped 1 base, with 17 bases sitting between them. CDR3 region: CASSWGLSGQAKNIQYF. The CDR3 region has the DNA TGCGCCAGCAGCTGGGGGCTTAGCGGGCAGGCCAAAAACATTCAGTACTTC.

The chain couples TRBV11-2 to TRBJ2-3; 7 bases match TRBD2. CDR3 size: 14 residues. V trimming: 3 bases; J trimming: 4 bases; junction bases outside the gene matches: 4. CDR1 and CDR2 (germline): SGHAT, FQNNGV. This CDR3 reads CASSLGGGSDTQYF. The CDR3 bases are TGTGCCAGCAGCTTGGGGGGAGGGTCAGATACGCAGTATTTT. The full variable domain, its missing parts supplied by reference TRBV11-2 and TRBJ2-3, is EAGVAQSPRYKIIEKRQSVAFWCNPISGHATLYWYQQILGQGPKLLIQFQNNGVVDDSQLPKDRFSAERLKGVDSTLKIQPAKLEDSAVYLCASSLGGGSDTQYFGPGTRLTVL.

This chain connects TRBV28 to TRBJ1-2; perhaps TRBD1 as D (5 bases). Deletions cut 6 bases from V and 3 bases from J, with 11 bases between. The CDR3 totals 13 residues. CDR1 MDHEN and CDR2 SYDVKM come from the germline V gene. Here the CDR3 reads CASRNGGDYGYTF. CDR3 bases: TGTGCCAGCAGGAATGGAGGGGACTATGGCTACACCTTC.